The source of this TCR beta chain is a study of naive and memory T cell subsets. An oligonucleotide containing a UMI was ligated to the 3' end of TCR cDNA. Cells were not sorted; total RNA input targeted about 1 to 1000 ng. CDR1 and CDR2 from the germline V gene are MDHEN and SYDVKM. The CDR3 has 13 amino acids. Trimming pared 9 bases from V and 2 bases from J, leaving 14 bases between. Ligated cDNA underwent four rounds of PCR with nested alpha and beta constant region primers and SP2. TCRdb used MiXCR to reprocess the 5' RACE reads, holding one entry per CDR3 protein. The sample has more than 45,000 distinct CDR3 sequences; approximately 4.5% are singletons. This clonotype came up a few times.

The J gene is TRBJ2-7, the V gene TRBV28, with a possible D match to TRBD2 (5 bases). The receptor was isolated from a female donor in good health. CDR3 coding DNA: TGTGCCAGTAGGACTGCCCGAACCTACGAGCAGTACTTC. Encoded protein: CASRTARTYEQYF.